This T cell receptor beta chain derives from a study of T cell repertoires and Cas9 in healthy adults. Study-wide results and caveats: Reportedly, SpCas9-reactive effector T cell proliferation and function were mitigated by SpCas9-reactive Tregs in vitro.

This clone was recorded only once. The antigen remains undetermined. Repertoires were generated with immunoSEQ multiplex PCR, while TCRdb's copy carries only in-frame clones and drops some. The table records around 20,000 clones, more than 75% of them present only once. V was shortened by 6 bases and J by 4 bases, with 10 bases between the two germline ends. The CDR3 consists of 13 residues. Germline assignment: CDR1 SNHLY and CDR2 FYNNEI. The sequence was obtained from a human donor in good health. Sample: CD4+ effector T cells (CD127+, CD25-, CD137-, CD154-) from PBMCs; culture status not recorded. The chain uses TRBV2 and TRBJ1-5, with D perhaps TRBD1 (6 bases). The CDR3 DNA reads as TGTGCCAGCAGACAGGGTGCAAATCAGCCCCAGCATTTT. Translation gives CASRQGANQPQHF.